These 18 T cell receptor beta chains originate from one sample sequenced in a study of blood T cell repertoires in COVID-19. The assay was immunoSEQ multiplex PCR, and TCRdb's table has in-frame clones only and misses some. This repertoire shows 270,000 or so clones, more than 75% found once; its top ten account for about 2.7%. The sequenced material came from PBMCs or T cells enriched from blood (not recorded which). The receptors derive from a woman between 18 and 30 years old who had recovered from COVID-19.

The chain combines TRBV27 with TRBJ2-7, with TRBD2 matching over 11 bases. Trimming at V came to 8 bases and at J to 5 bases, leaving 11 bases not matched to a gene. CDR3 length equals 15 residues. Looked up from germline, CDR1 is MNHEY and CDR2 is SMNVEV (reference sequence). The CDR3 region has the DNA TGTGCCAGCGGCGAAACTAGCGGGAGTCCCCACGAGCAGTACTTC. Translation: CASGETSGSPHEQYF.

The genes are TRBV7-2 and TRBJ1-1; unclear D gene. This CDR3 has 15 residues. V lost 2 bases to trimming and J lost 0 bases, with 10 bases between them. Germline values: CDR1 SGHTA, CDR2 FQGNSA. Here the CDR3 reads CASSLKEIMNTEAFF. DNA of the CDR3: TGTGCCAGCAGCTTAAAAGAGATAATGAACACTGAAGCTTTCTTT.

The chain uses TRBV20-1 and TRBJ2-1; 8 positions agree with TRBD2. Losses at the gene ends were 3 bases for V and 3 bases for J; bases not matched to a gene: 7. CDR1 and CDR2 from the germline V gene are DFQATT and SNEGSKA (reference sequence). The CDR3 has 15 amino acids. DNA of the CDR3: TGCAGTGCTAGTTGGCGGGAGGCCCACTACAATGAGCAGTTCTTC. It codes for CSASWREAHYNEQFF.

This clone was seen just once. The rearrangement uses TRBV13 and TRBJ2-6; tentative D call: TRBD2 (6 bases). The CDR3 has 17 amino acids. Trimming pared 5 bases from V and 2 bases from J, leaving 16 bases between. Per germline, CDR1 PRHDT and CDR2 FYEKMQ (reference sequence). In DNA form, the CDR3 reads TGTGCCAGCAGCCCCGAGGGTTCGGGGGCTGGGGCCAACGTCCTGACTTTC. Protein product: CASSPEGSGAGANVLTF.

V and J are TRBV29-1 and TRBJ1-2; tentatively, D is TRBD1 (6 bases). V was clipped by 5 bases and J by 6 bases, with 16 bases between them. Germline values: CDR1 SQVTM, CDR2 ANQGSEA. The CDR3 contains 13 residues. The CDR3 DNA reads TGCAGCGTTACTACAGGGTTAGGCCATGGCTACACCTTC. Its protein is CSVTTGLGHGYTF. Variable domain in full (rest from reference TRBV29-1 and TRBJ1-2): SAVISQKPSRDICQRGTSLTIQCQVDSQVTMMFWYRQQPGQSLTLIATANQGSEATYESGFVIDKFPISRPNLTFSTLTVSNMSPEDSSIYLCSVTTGLGHGYTFGSGTRLTVV.

The rearrangement uses TRBV27 and TRBJ2-1; TRBD2 is a possible D gene (6 bases). The CDR3 has 13 amino acids. The ends were cut back, 4 bases at V and 6 bases at J, with 10 bases in the middle. The V gene's germline CDR1 is MNHEY and CDR2 SMNVEV (reference sequence). Here the CDR3 DNA reads TGTGCCAGCAGTTGGGGGGAGCCCAATGAGCAGTTCTTC. Translated, it gives CASSWGEPNEQFF.

This chain joins TRBV27 and TRBJ2-1; the D is unclear. The CDR3 is made up of 12 amino acids. Germline V gives CDR1 MNHEY, CDR2 SMNVEV (reference sequence). Trimming stripped 4 bases from V and 6 bases from J, with 7 bases between. The CDR3 sequence is CASSSQANEQFF. CDR3 sequence (DNA): TGTGCCAGCAGTTCGCAGGCCAATGAGCAGTTCTTC.

V usage is TRBV29-1 and J usage is TRBJ1-1; 9 bases are a match to TRBD1. This CDR3 is built from 16 residues. CDR1 SQVTM and CDR2 ANQGSEA come from the germline V gene. The V and J ends lost 6 bases and 5 bases, in that order; junction bases with no gene match: 16. CDR3 in DNA: TGCAGCGTGTGGGGAGAAATACAGGGGGCGAGGACTGAAGCTTTCTTT. Its translation: CSVWGEIQGARTEAFF. Using reference TRBV29-1 and TRBJ1-1 for the parts outside the CDR3, the full variable domain is SAVISQKPSRDICQRGTSLTIQCQVDSQVTMMFWYRQQPGQSLTLIATANQGSEATYESGFVIDKFPISRPNLTFSTLTVSNMSPEDSSIYLCSVWGEIQGARTEAFFGQGTRLTVV.

This clone came up a few times. The chain has TRBV2 and TRBJ2-5; 9 bases map to TRBD2. The germline CDR1 and CDR2 sequences are SNHLY and FYNNEI. Trimming at V came to 2 bases and at J to 5 bases, leaving 6 bases not matched to a gene. This CDR3 is built from 15 residues. The CDR3 here is CASSERSGGIETQYF. CDR3 sequence (DNA): TGTGCCAGCAGTGAAAGAAGCGGGGGGATTGAGACCCAGTACTTC. The full variable domain, in which reference TRBV2 and TRBJ2-5 provide the parts outside the CDR3, is EPEVTQTPSHQVTQMGQEVILRCVPISNHLYFYWYRQILGQKVEFLVSFYNNEISEKSEIFDDQFSVERPDGSNFTLKIRSTKLEDSAMYFCASSERSGGIETQYFGPGTRLLVL.

V gene TRBV6-1 combines with J gene TRBJ1-1, with D tentatively TRBD1 (5 bases). Germline loops: CDR1 MNHNS, CDR2 SASEGT. V dropped 2 bases and J dropped 4 bases, with 14 bases sitting between them. This CDR3 is built from 15 residues. The CDR3 here is CASSENGRVSTEAFF. The CDR3 DNA is TGTGCCAGCAGTGAAAACGGCAGGGTGAGCACTGAAGCTTTCTTT.

The chain is built from TRBV5-1 and TRBJ1-3; D is possibly TRBD1 (6 bases). The germline V gene has CDR1 SGHRS and CDR2 YFSETQ. The V and J ends lost 4 bases and 1 base respectively, with 12 bases between them. The CDR3 consists of 15 residues. In DNA, the CDR3 is TGCGCCAGCAGCACCTCAGGGGTATCTGGAAACACCATATATTTT. This translates into CASSTSGVSGNTIYF.

V is TRBV4-2 and J is TRBJ1-4; the D gene is possibly TRBD1 (5 bases). The V gene lost 7 bases and the J gene lost 4 bases, with 16 bases spanning the gap. Germline V gives CDR1 LGHNA, CDR2 YNFKEQ. The CDR3 consists of 15 residues. Written as DNA, the CDR3 is TGTGCCAGCACAACTCAGGGTCACCTTAATGAAAAACTGTTTTTT. Protein product: CASTTQGHLNEKLFF.

The CDR3 DNA reads TGTGCCAGCAGCTGGGGTCTTCCCGGGGGGACAGATACGCAGTATTTT. Translating it yields CASSWGLPGGTDTQYF. V gene TRBV7-3 combines with J gene TRBJ2-3, with 7 bases identical to TRBD2. Germline V gene sequence: CDR1 SGHTA, CDR2 FQGTGA. CDR3 length: 16 residues. J gave up 3 bases and V 4 bases, and 10 bases lay outside the gene matches.

The rearrangement joins TRBV7-2 to TRBJ2-3; 13 bases are a match to TRBD2. There are 17 residues in the CDR3. The germline V gene has CDR1 SGHTA and CDR2 FQGNSA. Losses at the gene ends were 4 bases for V and 3 bases for J; bases not matched to a gene: 7. DNA for the CDR3: TGTGCCAGCAGCTCGGTACTAGCGGGAGGGCCTACAGATACGCAGTATTTT. Translation gives CASSSVLAGGPTDTQYF. Full variable domain (outside the CDR3, taken from reference TRBV7-2 and TRBJ2-3): GAGVSQSPSNKVTEKGKDVELRCDPISGHTALYWYRQSLGQGLEFLIYFQGNSAPDKSGLPSDRFSAERTGGSVSTLTIQRTQQEDSAVYLCASSSVLAGGPTDTQYFGPGTRLTVL.

The chain is built from TRBV30 and TRBJ1-5, with 8 bases fitting TRBD1. Germline CDR1 reads GTSNPN; CDR2 reads SVGIG (reference sequence). The CDR3 is 14 residues long. J was trimmed by 5 bases and V by 2 bases; bases with no gene match: 5. CDR3 region: CAWSPDRADQPQHF. Here the CDR3 DNA reads TGTGCCTGGAGTCCGGACAGGGCAGATCAGCCCCAGCATTTT.

This chain uses TRBV14 with TRBJ1-6; D is unresolved. Per the germline V gene, CDR1 is SGHDN and CDR2 is FVKESK. V was clipped by 0 bases and J by 7 bases, with 13 bases between them. This CDR3 comprises 16 residues. CDR3 bases: TGTGCCAGCAGCCAAGATCACAGATTAATGAATTCACCCCTCCACTTT. It is translated as CASSQDHRLMNSPLHF. The entire variable domain, with the rest obtained from reference TRBV14 and TRBJ1-6, is as follows: EAGVTQFPSHSVIEKGQTVTLRCDPISGHDNLYWYRRVMGKEIKFLLHFVKESKQDESGMPNNRFLAERTGGTYSTLKVQPAELEDSGVYFCASSQDHRLMNSPLHFGNGTRLTVT.

For the CDR3, the DNA is TGTGCCAGCAGCTTAGATGGACCGGGGTCAGACGGCTACACCTTC. Its translation is CASSLDGPGSDGYTF. The gene calls are TRBV11-3 and TRBJ1-2; D is unresolved. Germline CDR1 reads SGHNT; CDR2 reads YENEEA. V dropped 0 bases and J dropped 8 bases, with 16 bases sitting between them. The CDR3 sequence is 15 residues long.

The chain is built from TRBV5-4 and TRBJ2-7, with D unclear. The CDR3 is 14 residues long. The V gene lost 4 bases and the J gene lost 4 bases, with 15 bases spanning the gap. Germline values: CDR1 SGHNT, CDR2 YYREEE (reference sequence). This CDR3 is CASSPRLSVYEQYF. CDR3 coding DNA: TGTGCCAGCAGCCCGCGGCTCTCTGTGTACGAGCAGTACTTC.